This T cell receptor (beta chain) was identified during a study of metastatic and nonmetastatic thyroid tumors. Losses at the gene ends were 6 bases for V and 4 bases for J; bases not matched to a gene: 12. This CDR3 is 17 amino acids long. TCRdb re-analyzed the PCR reads using MiXCR. The repertoire has roughly 81,000 clones, roughly 8.6% of them found once; the top ten carry 8.8%. The sample holds many counts of this clone. Before thyroid surgery, none of the patients had received any treatment. The sequencing sample was made of blood. This clonotype was sampled from a female donor with papillary thyroid cancer or a benign thyroid nodule (not recorded which). Some clones in this sample may be carry-over from other donors' samples. The rearrangement uses TRBV6-7 and TRBJ1-5, with 10 nucleotides matching TRBD1. TRBV6-7 is designated an ORF whose function remains uncertain. In nucleotides, the CDR3 is TGTGCCAGCAGAGGGACAGGGGCCGCGGTCGGGAATCAGCCCCAGCATTTT. This encodes CASRGTGAAVGNQPQHF.